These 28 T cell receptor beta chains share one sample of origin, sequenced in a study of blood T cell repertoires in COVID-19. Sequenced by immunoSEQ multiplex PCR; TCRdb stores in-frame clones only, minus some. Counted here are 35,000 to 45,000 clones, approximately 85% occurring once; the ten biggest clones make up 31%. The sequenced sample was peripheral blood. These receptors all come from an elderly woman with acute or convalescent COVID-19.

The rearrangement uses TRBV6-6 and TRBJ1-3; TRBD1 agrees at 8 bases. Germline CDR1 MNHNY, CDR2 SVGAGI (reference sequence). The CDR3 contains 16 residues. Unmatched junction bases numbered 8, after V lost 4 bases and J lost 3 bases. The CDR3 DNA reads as TGTGCCAGCAGTTTTACGGACAGGGCGGGTGGAAACACCATATATTTT. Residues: CASSFTDRAGGNTIYF.

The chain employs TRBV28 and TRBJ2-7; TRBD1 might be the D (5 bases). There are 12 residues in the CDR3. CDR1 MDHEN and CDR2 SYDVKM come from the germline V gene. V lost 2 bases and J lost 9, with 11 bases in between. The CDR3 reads CASSLAGLGQYF. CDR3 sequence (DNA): TGTGCCAGCAGTTTAGCAGGGCTAGGGCAGTACTTC.

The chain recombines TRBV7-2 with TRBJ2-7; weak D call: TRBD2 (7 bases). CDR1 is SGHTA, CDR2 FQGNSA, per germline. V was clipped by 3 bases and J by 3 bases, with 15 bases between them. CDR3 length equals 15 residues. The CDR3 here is CASSFSSGDIYEQYF. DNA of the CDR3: TGTGCCAGCAGCTTCTCGAGCGGGGACATCTACGAGCAGTACTTC.

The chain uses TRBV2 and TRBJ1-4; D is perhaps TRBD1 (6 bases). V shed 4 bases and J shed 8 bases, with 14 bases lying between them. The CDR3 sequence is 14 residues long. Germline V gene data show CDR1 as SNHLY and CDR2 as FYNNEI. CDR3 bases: TGTGCCAGCAGTGGGGACGGACAGATCGAAAAACTGTTTTTT. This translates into CASSGDGQIEKLFF.

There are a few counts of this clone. CDR3 residues: CASSESGRAKNIQYF. The CDR3 coding sequence is TGTGCCAGCAGTGAAAGCGGGAGGGCCAAAAACATTCAGTACTTC. V is TRBV2 and J is TRBJ2-4; 9 bases line up with TRBD2. V shed 2 bases and J 1 base; nucleotides not matched to a gene: 0. Germline CDR1 SNHLY, CDR2 FYNNEI. The CDR3 runs to 15 residues.

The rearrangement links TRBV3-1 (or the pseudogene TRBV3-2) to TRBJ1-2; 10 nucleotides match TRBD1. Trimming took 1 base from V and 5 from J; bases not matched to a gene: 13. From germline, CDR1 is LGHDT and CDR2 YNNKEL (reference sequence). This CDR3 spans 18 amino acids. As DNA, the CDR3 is TGTGCCAGCAGCCAAGCACTAAGTCGGACAGGGGGATATTATGGCTACACCTTC. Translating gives CASSQALSRTGGYYGYTF.

The CDR3 DNA sequence: TGTGCCAGCAGCCCCGGACAGGGAGCAGACTACGAGCAGTACTTC. It specifies CASSPGQGADYEQYF. This chain joins TRBV5-4 and TRBJ2-7; the match to TRBD1 covers 8 bases. Germline values: CDR1 SGHNT, CDR2 YYREEE (reference sequence). The V gene end was trimmed by 4 bases and the J gene end by 3 bases; junction bases not matched to a gene: 9. The CDR3 totals 15 residues.

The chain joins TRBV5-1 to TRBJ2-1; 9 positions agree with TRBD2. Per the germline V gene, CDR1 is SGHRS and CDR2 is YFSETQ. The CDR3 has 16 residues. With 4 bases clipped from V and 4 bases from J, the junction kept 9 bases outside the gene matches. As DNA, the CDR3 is TGCGCCAGCAGCGGCGCCGGGACTAGCAATTACAATGAGCAGTTCTTC. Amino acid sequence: CASSGAGTSNYNEQFF.

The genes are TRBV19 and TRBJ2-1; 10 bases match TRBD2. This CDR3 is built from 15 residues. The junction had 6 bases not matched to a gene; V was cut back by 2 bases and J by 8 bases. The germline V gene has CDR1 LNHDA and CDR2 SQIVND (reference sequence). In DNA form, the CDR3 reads TGTGCCAGTAGTATACAAGCGGGAGGGGCCCATGAGCAGTTCTTC. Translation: CASSIQAGGAHEQFF.

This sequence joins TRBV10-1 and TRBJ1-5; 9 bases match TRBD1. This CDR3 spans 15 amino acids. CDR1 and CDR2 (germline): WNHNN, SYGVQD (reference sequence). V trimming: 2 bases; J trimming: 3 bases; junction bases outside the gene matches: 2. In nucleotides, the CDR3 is TGCGCCAGCAGTGAGGGACAGGGGAACAATCAGCCCCAGCATTTT. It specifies CASSEGQGNNQPQHF.

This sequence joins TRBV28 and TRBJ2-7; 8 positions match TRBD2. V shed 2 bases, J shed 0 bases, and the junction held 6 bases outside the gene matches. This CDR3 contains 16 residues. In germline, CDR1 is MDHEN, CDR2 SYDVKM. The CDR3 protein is CASSLISGGPSYEQYF. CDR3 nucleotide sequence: TGTGCCAGCAGTTTAATTTCGGGAGGGCCCTCCTACGAGCAGTACTTC. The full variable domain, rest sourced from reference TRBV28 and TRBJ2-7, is DVKVTQSSRYLVKRTGEKVFLECVQDMDHENMFWYRQDPGLGLRLIYFSYDVKMKEKGDIPEGYSVSREKKERFSLILESASTNQTSMYLCASSLISGGPSYEQYFGPGTRLTVT.

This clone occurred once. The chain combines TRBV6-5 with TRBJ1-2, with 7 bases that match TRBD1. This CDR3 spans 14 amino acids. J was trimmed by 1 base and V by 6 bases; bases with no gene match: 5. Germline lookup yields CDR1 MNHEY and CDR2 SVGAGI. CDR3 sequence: CASSQTGFNYGYTF. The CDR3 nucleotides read TGTGCCAGCAGCCAGACAGGGTTTAACTATGGCTACACCTTC.

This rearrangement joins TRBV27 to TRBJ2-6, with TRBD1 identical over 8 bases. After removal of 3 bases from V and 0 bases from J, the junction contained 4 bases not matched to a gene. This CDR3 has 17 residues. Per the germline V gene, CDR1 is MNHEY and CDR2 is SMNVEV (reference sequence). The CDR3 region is CASSFGQGPSGANVLTF. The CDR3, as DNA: TGTGCCAGCAGTTTCGGACAGGGACCCTCTGGGGCCAACGTCCTGACTTTC.

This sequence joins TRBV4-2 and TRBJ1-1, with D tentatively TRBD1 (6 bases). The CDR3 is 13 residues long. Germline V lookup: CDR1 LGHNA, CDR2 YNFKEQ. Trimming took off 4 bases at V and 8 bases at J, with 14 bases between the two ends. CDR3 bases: TGTGCCAGCAGCCGCCTAGGGGGAGAAGAAGCTTTCTTT. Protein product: CASSRLGGEEAFF.

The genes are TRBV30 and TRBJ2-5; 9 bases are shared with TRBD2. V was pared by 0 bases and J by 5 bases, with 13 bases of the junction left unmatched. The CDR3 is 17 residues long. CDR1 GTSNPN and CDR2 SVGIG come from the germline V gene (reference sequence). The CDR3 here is CAWSVRRGLAAKETQYF. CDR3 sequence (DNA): TGTGCCTGGAGTGTTCGTAGGGGACTAGCTGCGAAGGAGACCCAGTACTTC.

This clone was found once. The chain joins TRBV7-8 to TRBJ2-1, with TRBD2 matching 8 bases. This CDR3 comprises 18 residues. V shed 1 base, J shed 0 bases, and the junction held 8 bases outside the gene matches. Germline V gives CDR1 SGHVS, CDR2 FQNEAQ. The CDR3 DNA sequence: TGTGCCAGCAGCTTAGGCCCCGGGAGGGGACACTCCTACAATGAGCAGTTCTTC. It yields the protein CASSLGPGRGHSYNEQFF.

The CDR3 protein is CAWSVLPGDGYTF. CDR3 coding DNA: TGTGCCTGGAGTGTATTGCCGGGGGATGGCTACACCTTC. This chain joins TRBV30 and TRBJ1-2, with a tentative D call TRBD1 (5 bases). The ends were cut back, 0 bases at V and 6 bases at J, with 11 bases in the middle. This CDR3 has 13 amino acids. Germline assignment: CDR1 GTSNPN and CDR2 SVGIG (reference sequence).

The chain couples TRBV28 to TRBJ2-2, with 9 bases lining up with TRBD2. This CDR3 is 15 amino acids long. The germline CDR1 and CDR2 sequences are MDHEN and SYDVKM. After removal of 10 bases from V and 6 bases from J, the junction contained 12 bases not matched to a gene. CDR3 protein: CATRKGGRVAGELFF. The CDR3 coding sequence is TGTGCCACCCGGAAGGGCGGGAGGGTCGCCGGGGAGCTGTTTTTT. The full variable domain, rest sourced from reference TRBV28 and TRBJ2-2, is DVKVTQSSRYLVKRTGEKVFLECVQDMDHENMFWYRQDPGLGLRLIYFSYDVKMKEKGDIPEGYSVSREKKERFSLILESASTNQTSMYLCATRKGGRVAGELFFGEGSRLTVL.

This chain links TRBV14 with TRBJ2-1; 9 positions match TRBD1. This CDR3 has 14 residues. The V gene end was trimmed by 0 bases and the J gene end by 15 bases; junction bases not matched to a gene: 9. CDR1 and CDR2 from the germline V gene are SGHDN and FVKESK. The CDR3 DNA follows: TGTGCCAGCAGCCAAGATGATTATGGGACAGGGTGGTTCTTC. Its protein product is CASSQDDYGTGWFF. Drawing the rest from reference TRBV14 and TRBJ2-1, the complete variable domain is EAGVTQFPSHSVIEKGQTVTLRCDPISGHDNLYWYRRVMGKEIKFLLHFVKESKQDESGMPNNRFLAERTGGTYSTLKVQPAELEDSGVYFCASSQDDYGTGWFFGPGTRLTVL.

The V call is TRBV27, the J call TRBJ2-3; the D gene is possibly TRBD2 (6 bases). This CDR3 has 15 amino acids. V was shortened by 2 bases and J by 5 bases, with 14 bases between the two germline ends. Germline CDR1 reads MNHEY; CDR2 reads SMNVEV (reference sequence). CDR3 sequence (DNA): TGTGCCAGCAGTTTAGGGCCCCGAGCGGGAGATACGCAGTATTTT. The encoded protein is CASSLGPRAGDTQYF.

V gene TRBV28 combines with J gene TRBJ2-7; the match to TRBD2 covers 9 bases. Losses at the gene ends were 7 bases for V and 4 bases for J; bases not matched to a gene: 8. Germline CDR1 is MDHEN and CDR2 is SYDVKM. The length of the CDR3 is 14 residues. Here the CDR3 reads CASTAGGPRYEQYF. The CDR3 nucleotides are TGTGCCAGCACGGCGGGAGGGCCAAGGTACGAGCAGTACTTC.

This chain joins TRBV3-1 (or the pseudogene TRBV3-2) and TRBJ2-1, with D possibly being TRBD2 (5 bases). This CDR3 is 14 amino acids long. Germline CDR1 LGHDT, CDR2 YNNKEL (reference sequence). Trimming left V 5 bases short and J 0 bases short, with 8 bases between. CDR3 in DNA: TGTGCCAGCAGCTCTACTAGCTCCTACAATGAGCAGTTCTTC. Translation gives CASSSTSSYNEQFF.

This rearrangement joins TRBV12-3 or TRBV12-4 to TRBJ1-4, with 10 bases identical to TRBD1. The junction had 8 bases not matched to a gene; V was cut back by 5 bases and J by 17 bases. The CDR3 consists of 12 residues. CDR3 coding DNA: TGTGCCAGCAGTAGACAGGGGGCCCTTCTTTTTTTT. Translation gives CASSRQGALLFF.

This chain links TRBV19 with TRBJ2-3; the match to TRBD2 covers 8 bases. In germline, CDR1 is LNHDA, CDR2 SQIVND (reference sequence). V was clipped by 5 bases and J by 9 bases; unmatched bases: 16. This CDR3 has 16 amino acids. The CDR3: CASSVSGNLAGGTQYF. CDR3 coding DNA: TGTGCCAGTAGTGTGAGTGGGAACCTAGCGGGTGGCACGCAGTATTTT.

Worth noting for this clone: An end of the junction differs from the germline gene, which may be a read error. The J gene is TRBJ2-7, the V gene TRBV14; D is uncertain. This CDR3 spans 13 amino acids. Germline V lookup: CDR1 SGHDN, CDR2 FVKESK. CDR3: CASSQDGAASRDF. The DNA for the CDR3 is TGTGCCAGCAGCCAAGATGGCGCGGCGTCTCGAGACTTC. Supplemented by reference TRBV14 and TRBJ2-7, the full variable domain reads EAGVTQFPSHSVIEKGQTVTLRCDPISGHDNLYWYRRVMGKEIKFLLHFVKESKQDESGMPNNRFLAERTGGTYSTLKVQPAELEDSGVYFCASSQDGAASRDFGPGTRLTVT.

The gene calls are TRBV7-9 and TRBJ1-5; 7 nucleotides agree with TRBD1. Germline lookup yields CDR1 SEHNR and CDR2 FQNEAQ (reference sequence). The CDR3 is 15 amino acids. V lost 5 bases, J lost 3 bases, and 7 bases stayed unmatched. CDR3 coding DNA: TGTGCCAGCAGCCCTTCCGGGACAGTCAATCAGCCCCAGCATTTT. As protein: CASSPSGTVNQPQHF.

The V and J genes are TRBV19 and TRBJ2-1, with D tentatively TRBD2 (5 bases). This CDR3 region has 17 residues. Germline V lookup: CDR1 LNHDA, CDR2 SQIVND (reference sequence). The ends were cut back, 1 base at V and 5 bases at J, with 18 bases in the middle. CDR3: CASSIGWTAIPNNEQFF. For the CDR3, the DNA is TGTGCCAGTAGTATAGGCTGGACTGCTATTCCAAACAATGAGCAGTTCTTC.

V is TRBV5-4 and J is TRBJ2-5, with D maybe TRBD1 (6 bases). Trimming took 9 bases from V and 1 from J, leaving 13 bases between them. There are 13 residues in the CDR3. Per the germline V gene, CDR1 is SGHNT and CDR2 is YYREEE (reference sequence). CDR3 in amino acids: CATQQGSQETQYF. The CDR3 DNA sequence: TGTGCCACCCAACAGGGTTCCCAAGAGACCCAGTACTTC.